A selection of T cell receptor beta chains follows, all from one sample in a study of T cell repertoires in cytomegalovirus infection. One entry per CDR3 protein, called by TCRdb with MiXCR from the reads. The table lists about 320,000 distinct CDR3 sequences, around 9.5% of them singletons, with about 3.9% in the top ten. Sequencing was done on a sample of PBMCs. The receptors originated from a human donor in good health (CMV status not recorded). Some clones in this sample may be carry-over from other donors' samples. CDR3s include the opening cysteine and the closing phenylalanine or tryptophan. The D gene is left open where the match is weak. Size is omitted from some rows. Given values are once, few, many or a class for expanded clones.

v_call	d_call	clone_size	j_call	cdr3_aa	cdr3_nt
TRBV7-2	.	few	TRBJ1-2	CASSLISNTGYTF	TGTGCCAGCAGCTTAATAAGTAACACTGGCTACACCTTC
TRBV20-1	.	.	TRBJ1-3	CSATTFKGWESSGNTIYF	TGCAGTGCTACGACTTTTAAGGGTTGGGAATCCTCTGGAAACACCATATATTTT
TRBV7-2	.	many	TRBJ2-2	CASSPGLTGELFF	TGTGCCAGCAGCCCCGGTCTGACCGGGGAGCTGTTTTTT
TRBV24-1	.	few	TRBJ2-7	CATSSQGTFSYEQYF	TGTGCCACAAGTTCACAGGGGACTTTCTCCTACGAGCAGTACTTC
TRBV7-9	.	.	TRBJ2-7	CASSLDGGPSYEQYF	TGTGCCAGCAGCTTAGACGGCGGTCCATCCTACGAGCAGTACTTC
TRBV7-2	.	many	TRBJ2-7	CASSPRQGGREQYF	TGTGCCAGCAGCCCCCGACAGGGAGGCCGCGAGCAGTACTTC
TRBV2	TRBD2	.	TRBJ2-2	CASSALRGGTGELFF	TGTGCCAGCAGTGCGTTGCGGGGGGGTACCGGGGAGCTGTTTTTT
TRBV20-1	TRBD1	few	TRBJ1-2	CSARVVGGGYGYTF	TGCAGTGCTAGAGTAGTAGGGGGCGGCTATGGCTACACCTTC
TRBV6-1	.	few	TRBJ2-4	CASSEMARVVGKNIQYF	TGTGCCAGCAGTGAGATGGCCAGGGTAGTCGGCAAAAACATTCAGTACTTC
TRBV19	TRBD1	many	TRBJ2-1	CASSPGQGGYNEQFF	TGTGCCAGTAGTCCCGGACAGGGTGGTTACAATGAGCAGTTCTTC
TRBV7-2	.	many	TRBJ2-5	CASSLSAAQETQYF	TGTGCCAGCAGCTTGTCCGCGGCCCAAGAGACCCAGTACTTC
TRBV2	.	.	TRBJ2-1	CASSGDHGGNEQFF	TGTGCCAGCAGTGGGGACCATGGGGGCAATGAGCAGTTCTTC
TRBV4-3	.	many	TRBJ2-7	CASSQALGPTDEQYF	TGCGCCAGCAGCCAAGCCCTGGGTCCTACGGACGAGCAGTACTTC
TRBV19	TRBD1	.	TRBJ2-7	CASRRGTGDYEQYF	TGTGCCAGTAGGCGCGGGACAGGGGACTACGAGCAGTACTTC
TRBV27	TRBD2	many	TRBJ2-3	CATRVAGSTDTQYF	TGTGCCACCCGCGTAGCGGGGAGCACAGATACGCAGTATTTT
TRBV20-1	TRBD1	few	TRBJ2-7	CSARTWTGYYEQYF	TGCAGTGCTAGGACCTGGACAGGGTACTACGAGCAGTACTTC
TRBV18	TRBD1	few	TRBJ1-3	CASSPSKGTGVAWTGNTIYF	TGTGCCAGCTCACCTTCCAAAGGGACAGGGGTGGCATGGACTGGAAACACCATATATTTT
TRBV28	.	.	TRBJ2-2	CASSPAGVHTGELFF	TGTGCCAGCAGCCCCGCAGGGGTTCACACCGGGGAGCTGTTTTTT
TRBV4-2	.	few	TRBJ1-2	CASSQDIYGYTF	TGTGCCAGCAGCCAAGATATCTATGGCTACACCTTC
TRBV6-2/TRBV6-3	.	few	TRBJ1-2	CASNQPQNYGYTF	TGTGCCAGCAACCAGCCTCAAAACTATGGCTACACCTTC
TRBV6-2/TRBV6-3	.	few	TRBJ2-1	CASSRPGQHIYNEQFF	TGTGCCAGCAGTCGCCCCGGACAGCACATATACAATGAGCAGTTCTTC
TRBV7-8	.	.	TRBJ1-2	CASSFRGGQLEYGYTF	TGTGCCAGCAGCTTCCGAGGGGGGCAACTAGAATATGGCTACACCTTC
TRBV27	TRBD2	few	TRBJ2-3	CASREAGGSTDTQYF	TGTGCCAGCAGGGAAGCGGGGGGTAGCACAGATACGCAGTATTTT
TRBV6-2/TRBV6-3	.	.	TRBJ1-1	CASRPREGSTEAFF	TGTGCCAGCAGACCCCGGGAGGGGAGCACTGAAGCTTTCTTT
TRBV5-1	.	few	TRBJ1-5	CASSPFGDNQPQHF	TGCGCCAGCAGCCCCTTCGGGGACAATCAGCCCCAGCATTTT
TRBV7-6	.	many	TRBJ2-1	CASSFGQNGDEQFF	TGTGCCAGCAGCTTCGGTCAGAATGGCGATGAGCAGTTCTTC
TRBV12-3/TRBV12-4	TRBD1	many	TRBJ2-3	CASTPGQGTNTQYF	TGTGCCAGCACCCCGGGACAGGGCACAAATACGCAGTATTTT
TRBV7-3	.	.	TRBJ2-3	CASSLTGDLPASDTQYF	TGTGCCAGCAGCTTAACAGGGGACTTACCAGCGTCGGATACGCAGTATTTT
TRBV10-3	.	few	TRBJ2-4	CAISEGVAKNIQYF	TGTGCCATCAGTGAGGGAGTAGCCAAAAACATTCAGTACTTC
TRBV29-1	TRBD1	.	TRBJ2-7	CSVPRTGAPHEQYF	TGCAGCGTTCCACGGACAGGGGCACCCCACGAGCAGTACTTC
TRBV6-2/TRBV6-3	TRBD2	few	TRBJ2-7	CASSPLGTSVEQYF	TGTGCCAGCAGCCCACTCGGGACTAGCGTCGAGCAGTACTTC
TRBV7-3	TRBD2	many	TRBJ2-1	CASSPSVLAGEQFF	TGTGCCAGCAGCCCTTCGGTTCTAGCGGGAGAGCAGTTCTTC
TRBV10-3	TRBD1	.	TRBJ2-7	CAIKGQGYEQYF	TGTGCCATCAAAGGACAGGGGTACGAGCAGTACTTC
TRBV6-5	.	.	TRBJ2-3	CASRGGVANTQYF	TGTGCCAGCAGGGGTGGGGTGGCCAATACGCAGTATTTT
TRBV4-1	.	few	TRBJ1-4	CASSQDRGNEKLFF	TGCGCCAGCAGCCAAGACAGGGGAAATGAAAAACTGTTTTTT
TRBV28	.	.	TRBJ2-1	CASKDGFDEQFF	TGTGCCAGCAAGGACGGATTTGATGAGCAGTTCTTC